This passage covers 23 T cell receptor beta chains from one sample sequenced in a study of PD-1 blockade in mismatch repair-deficient tumors. Here immunoSEQ multiplex PCR was the method, and the copy in TCRdb shows in-frame clones only, minus some. The table records approximately 60,000 clones, around 88% of them present only once. The sample was peripheral blood, taken 52 weeks after starting pembrolizumab. All receptors come from an adult with mismatch repair-deficient cancer.

The chain uses TRBV2 and TRBJ2-3; D perhaps matches TRBD1 (6 bases). V was pared by 2 bases and J by 0 bases, with 15 bases between. This CDR3 has 17 amino acids. The germline gives CDR1 SNHLY, CDR2 FYNNEI. As DNA, the CDR3 is TGTGCCAGCAGTGAACCGTCTGACAGGAGAAGCACAGATACGCAGTATTTT. Amino acid sequence: CASSEPSDRRSTDTQYF.

This chain uses TRBV6-1 with TRBJ2-7; D is perhaps TRBD1 (5 bases). Germline V CDR1 and CDR2: MNHNS, SASEGT. Trimming left V 1 base short and J 3 bases short, with 19 bases between. The CDR3 spans 17 residues. The CDR3 is CASSEGNAGYQGYEQYF. CDR3 DNA sequence: TGTGCCAGCAGTGAAGGCAATGCCGGTTATCAGGGCTACGAGCAGTACTTC.

Here the CDR3 DNA reads TGTGCCAGCAGCCCGAACCTTATGAACACTGAAGCTTTCTTT. Translated: CASSPNLMNTEAFF. V and J are TRBV27 and TRBJ1-1; D remains unclear. Germline CDR1 is MNHEY and CDR2 is SMNVEV (reference sequence). V was cut by 6 bases and J by 0 bases, with 11 bases left in between. This CDR3 spans 14 amino acids.

This clone was observed once. This chain uses TRBV11-1 with TRBJ1-1; TRBD1 matches 7 bases. Germline CDR1 reads SGHAT; CDR2 reads FQDESV (reference sequence). The CDR3 totals 14 residues. The J segment lost 4 bases and the V segment lost 6 bases, leaving 8 bases of the junction unmatched. The CDR3 sequence: CASRPPRGSTEAFF. CDR3 DNA sequence: TGTGCCAGCAGGCCTCCCAGGGGGAGCACTGAAGCTTTCTTT.

On this clone: At one end the junction does not follow the germline gene, possibly because of a read error. The chain uses TRBV30 and TRBJ1-1; D is unresolved. Germline V lookup: CDR1 GTSNPN, CDR2 SVGIG (reference sequence). This CDR3 has 10 residues. The CDR3 bases are TGTGCCTGGAGTCGGCGGGAGCTGCTCTTT. Protein sequence: CAWSRRELLF.

The chain uses TRBV30 and TRBJ2-7; no firm D call. The V end lost 3 bases, the J end lost 2 bases, and 5 bases lay between the germline ends. This CDR3 is 11 amino acids long. Germline V CDR1 and CDR2: GTSNPN, SVGIG (reference sequence). The CDR3 loop reads CAWSSAYEQYF. CDR3 bases: TGTGCCTGGAGCTCGGCCTACGAGCAGTACTTC.

The chain links TRBV19 to TRBJ2-7; 9 bases are a match to TRBD1. The germline gives CDR1 LNHDA, CDR2 SQIVND (reference sequence). CDR3 size: 13 residues. V trimming: 5 bases; J trimming: 4 bases; junction bases outside the gene matches: 3. CDR3 in DNA: TGTGCCAGTAGTCCCGGGACAGGGTACGAGCAGTACTTC. Translation: CASSPGTGYEQYF. Full variable domain (missing parts from reference TRBV19 and TRBJ2-7): DGGITQSPKYLFRKEGQNVTLSCEQNLNHDAMYWYRQDPGQGLRLIYYSQIVNDFQKGDIAEGYSVSREKKESFPLTVTSAQKNPTAFYLCASSPGTGYEQYFGPGTRLTVT.

The V call is TRBV7-9, the J call TRBJ2-4; 7 positions agree with TRBD2. CDR1 is SEHNR, CDR2 FQNEAQ, per germline (reference sequence). This CDR3 has 13 amino acids. V was pared by 5 bases and J by 8 bases, with 6 bases of the junction left unmatched. CDR3: CASSLSGRDIQYF. The CDR3 DNA is TGTGCCAGCAGCCTATCTGGGAGGGACATTCAGTACTTC.

The chain uses TRBV5-6 and TRBJ2-7, with 7 bases that match TRBD2. Germline V lookup: CDR1 SGHDT, CDR2 YYEEEE. This CDR3 contains 13 residues. V shed 1 base and J 3 bases; nucleotides not matched to a gene: 1. The CDR3 sequence: CASSLPSGYEQYF. In DNA, the CDR3 is TGTGCCAGCAGCTTGCCTAGCGGCTACGAGCAGTACTTC.

This clone was seen only a few times. The CDR3 nucleotides read TGTGCCAGTAGACGAGCGGGAGATAGAACCGGGGAGCTGTTTTTT. It specifies CASRRAGDRTGELFF. The rearrangement joins TRBV19 to TRBJ2-2, with 8 bases matching TRBD2. Germline CDR1 and CDR2: LNHDA and SQIVND (reference sequence). J gave up 5 bases and V 6 bases, and 8 bases lay outside the gene matches. The CDR3 is made up of 15 amino acids.

V usage is TRBV23-1 and J usage is TRBJ2-1; 7 bases are a match to TRBD1. TRBV23-1 is treated as an ORF (open reading frame) with a function not yet certain. V lost 3 bases, J lost 4 bases, and 18 bases stayed unmatched. The CDR3 is 19 residues long. The CDR3 DNA reads as TGCGCCAGCAGTCAGCTAGGGGGCGAGAGGCTAGCCGCTTACAATGAGCAGTTCTTC. This sequence encodes CASSQLGGERLAAYNEQFF.

This chain links TRBV4-3 with TRBJ2-2, with D unclear. The CDR3 is 12 residues long. Trimming removed 3 bases at V and 5 bases at J, with 4 bases between. CDR1 is LGHNA, CDR2 YSLEER, per germline. CDR3 coding DNA: TGCGCCAGCAGCCACCCGACCGGGGAGCTGTTTTTT. This translates into CASSHPTGELFF.

V and J are TRBV11-3 and TRBJ2-7; unclear D gene. CDR1 SGHNT and CDR2 YENEEA come from the germline V gene. Trimming pared 1 base from V and 7 bases from J, leaving 8 bases between. The CDR3 consists of 12 residues. CDR3 in DNA: TGTGCCAGCAGCTTAGCGCCGATAGAGCAGTACTTC. Protein product: CASSLAPIEQYF.

The chain couples TRBV6-6 to TRBJ2-1; 8 nucleotides agree with TRBD1. CDR3 length equals 16 residues. The germline CDR1 and CDR2 sequences are MNHNY and SVGAGI (reference sequence). With 4 bases clipped from V and 1 base from J, the junction kept 6 bases outside the gene matches. This CDR3 reads CASSWTGRLSYNEQFF. The CDR3, as DNA: TGTGCCAGCAGTTGGACAGGGAGACTGTCCTACAATGAGCAGTTCTTC.

This chain uses TRBV7-3 with TRBJ2-1, with D possibly being TRBD2 (6 bases). Trimming took 4 bases from V and 2 from J, leaving 15 bases between them. The CDR3 covers 16 residues. The germline CDR1 and CDR2 sequences are SGHTA and FQGTGA. The CDR3 DNA is TGTGCCAGCAGCTCGGGACTCTCCTCCCCCTACAATGAGCAGTTCTTC. Encoded protein: CASSSGLSSPYNEQFF.

This sequence joins TRBV27 and TRBJ2-7, with TRBD2 matching 8 bases. The CDR3 contains 17 residues. Germline CDR1 is MNHEY and CDR2 is SMNVEV (reference sequence). Trimming removed 0 bases from V and 1 base from J; junction bases left unmatched: 8. For the CDR3, the DNA is TGTGCCAGCAGTTTATCGGGGGGAGCGGGAGTTTCCTACGAGCAGTACTTC. It yields the protein CASSLSGGAGVSYEQYF.

The chain combines TRBV9 with TRBJ2-1, with 8 positions matching TRBD2. This CDR3 spans 15 amino acids. V was pared by 0 bases and J by 7 bases, with 6 bases of the junction left unmatched. In germline, CDR1 is SGDLS, CDR2 YYNGEE. In nucleotides, the CDR3 is TGTGCCAGCAGCGTAGATATAGCGGGATCAAATGAGCAGTTCTTC. This sequence encodes CASSVDIAGSNEQFF.

V and J are TRBV6-5 and TRBJ2-1, with 9 bases matching TRBD2. The CDR3 totals 15 residues. Germline assignment: CDR1 MNHEY and CDR2 SVGAGI. Germline trimming cut 4 bases from V and 3 bases from J; bases unmatched to any gene: 4. CDR3 residues: CASSSWTSDYNEQFF. The CDR3, as DNA: TGTGCCAGCAGTTCATGGACTAGCGACTACAATGAGCAGTTCTTC.

The chain links TRBV7-9 to TRBJ1-1; D remains unclear. Germline V CDR1 and CDR2: SEHNR, FQNEAQ (reference sequence). This CDR3 has 15 amino acids. Between the trimmed V and J ends, which lost 5 bases and 1 base, there was a span of 14 bases. The CDR3 DNA sequence: TGTGCCAGCAGCCGCCACGATCAGGCGAACACTGAAGCTTTCTTT. Translated: CASSRHDQANTEAFF.

This sequence joins TRBV13 and TRBJ1-1; 7 positions match TRBD1. The CDR3 contains 14 residues. The germline gives CDR1 PRHDT, CDR2 FYEKMQ (reference sequence). After removal of 3 bases from V and 1 base from J, the junction contained 2 bases not matched to a gene. CDR3 residues: CASSFGTENTEAFF. In DNA form, the CDR3 reads TGTGCCAGCAGCTTCGGGACAGAGAACACTGAAGCTTTCTTT.

The chain joins TRBV2 to TRBJ1-2; D is unresolved. The CDR3 length is 15 residues. Germline CDR1 and CDR2: SNHLY and FYNNEI. Trimming left V 5 bases short and J 6 bases short, with 19 bases between. The DNA for the CDR3 is TGTGCCAGCAGTTCCGTAGGCAGGAAGATTAATGGCTACACCTTC. This translates into CASSSVGRKINGYTF.

The chain employs TRBV4-2 and TRBJ1-2; 9 nucleotides align to TRBD1. The CDR3 totals 18 residues. Germline CDR1 LGHNA, CDR2 YNFKEQ. With V trimmed by 4 bases and J by 5 bases, 17 bases remained unmatched. CDR3 bases: TGTGCCAGCAGCCCCCCCGGGGGACAGGGCCTCTATCCATATGGCTACACCTTC. This encodes CASSPPGGQGLYPYGYTF.

The chain uses TRBV25-1 and TRBJ1-1, with D hard to call. V was cut by 1 base and J by 5 bases, with 14 bases left in between. The CDR3 contains 15 residues. Germline V CDR1 and CDR2: MGHDK, SYGVNS. The CDR3, as DNA: TGTGCCAGCAGTGAATCTTTGGGTAAACGGACTGAAGCTTTCTTT. It translates to CASSESLGKRTEAFF.